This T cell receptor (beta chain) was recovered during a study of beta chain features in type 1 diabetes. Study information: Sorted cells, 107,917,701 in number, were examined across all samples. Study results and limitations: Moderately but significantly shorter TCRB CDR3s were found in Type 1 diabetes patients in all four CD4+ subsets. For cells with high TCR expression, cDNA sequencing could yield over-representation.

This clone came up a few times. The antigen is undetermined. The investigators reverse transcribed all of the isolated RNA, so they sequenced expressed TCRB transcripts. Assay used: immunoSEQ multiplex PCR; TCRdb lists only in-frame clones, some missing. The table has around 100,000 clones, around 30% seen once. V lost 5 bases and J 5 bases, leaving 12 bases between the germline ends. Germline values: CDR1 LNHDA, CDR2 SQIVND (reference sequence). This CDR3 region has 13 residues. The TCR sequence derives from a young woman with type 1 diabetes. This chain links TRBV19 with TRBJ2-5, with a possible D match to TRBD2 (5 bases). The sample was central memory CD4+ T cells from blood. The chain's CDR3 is CASSPGSWETQYF. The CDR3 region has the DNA TGTGCCAGTAGTCCTGGGAGTTGGGAGACCCAGTACTTC. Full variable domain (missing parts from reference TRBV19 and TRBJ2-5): DGGITQSPKYLFRKEGQNVTLSCEQNLNHDAMYWYRQDPGQGLRLIYYSQIVNDFQKGDIAEGYSVSREKKESFPLTVTSAQKNPTAFYLCASSPGSWETQYFGPGTRLLVL.